Sequencing of this T cell receptor beta chain was carried out in a study of blood T cell repertoires in COVID-19. Study-wide background: The United States, Italy and Spain provided the acute and convalescent COVID-19 samples. T cells, B-cell-depleted T cells, or PBMCs supplied cDNA or gDNA.

To note about this clone: Other DNA sequences in the same sample also yield this CDR3.

Original data processing: Reference gene primer amplification gave estimated nucleated cell counts. Only in-frame clones appear in the TCRdb table, and some are missing; sequencing was by immunoSEQ multiplex PCR. The D gene and trimming were derived from the DNA, and the V and J assignments and clone size from that table. Altogether 250,000 to 350,000 clones are present, 89% being singletons, with the ten largest covering 9.5% to 15%. The clonotype was recovered from a woman aged 55 to 70 with acute or convalescent COVID-19. The sequencing sample was made of peripheral blood.

In DNA form, the CDR3 reads TGTGCCAGCAGTTACGGAGGGAGCTCCTACAATGAGCAGTTCTTC. It translates to CASSYGGSSYNEQFF. This rearrangement joins TRBV6-6 to TRBJ2-1, with D perhaps matching TRBD2 (6 bases). The CDR3 has 15 residues. Germline V lookup: CDR1 MNHNY, CDR2 SVGAGI (reference sequence). V lost 2 bases, J lost 0 bases, and 8 bases lay in between.